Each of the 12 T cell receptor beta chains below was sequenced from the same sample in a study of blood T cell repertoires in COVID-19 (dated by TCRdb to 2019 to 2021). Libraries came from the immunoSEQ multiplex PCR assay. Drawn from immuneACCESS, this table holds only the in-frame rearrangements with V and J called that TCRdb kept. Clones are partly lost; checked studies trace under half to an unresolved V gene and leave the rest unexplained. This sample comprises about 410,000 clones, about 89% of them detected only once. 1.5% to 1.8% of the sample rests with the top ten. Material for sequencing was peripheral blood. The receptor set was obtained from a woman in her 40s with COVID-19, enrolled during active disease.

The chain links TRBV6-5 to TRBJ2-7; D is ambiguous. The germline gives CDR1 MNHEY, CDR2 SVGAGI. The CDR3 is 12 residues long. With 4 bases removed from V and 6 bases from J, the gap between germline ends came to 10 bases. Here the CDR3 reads CASSSPQVEQYF. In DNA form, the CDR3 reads TGTGCCAGCAGTTCTCCCCAGGTCGAGCAGTACTTC.

The CDR3 nucleotides read TGTGCCAGCAACCAGATCAACAGCTACGAGCAGTACTTC. This codes for CASNQINSYEQYF. The J gene is TRBJ2-7, the V gene TRBV14; D gene uncertain. This CDR3 has 13 residues. V was shortened by 7 bases and J by 3 bases, with 13 bases between the two germline ends. Germline-derived CDR1 and CDR2 are SGHDN and FVKESK.

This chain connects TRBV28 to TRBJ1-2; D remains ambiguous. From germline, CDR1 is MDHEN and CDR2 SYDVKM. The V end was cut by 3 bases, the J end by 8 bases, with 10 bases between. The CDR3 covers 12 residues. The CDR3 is CASSFGRSGYTF. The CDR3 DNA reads TGTGCCAGCAGTTTTGGGAGGTCCGGCTACACCTTC.

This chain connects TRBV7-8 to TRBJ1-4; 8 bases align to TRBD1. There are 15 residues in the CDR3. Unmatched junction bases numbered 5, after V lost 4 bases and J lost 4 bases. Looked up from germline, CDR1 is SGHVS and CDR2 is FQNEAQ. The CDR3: CASSSDRGRNEKLFF. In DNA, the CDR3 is TGTGCCAGCAGCTCCGACAGGGGCCGTAATGAAAAACTGTTTTTT.

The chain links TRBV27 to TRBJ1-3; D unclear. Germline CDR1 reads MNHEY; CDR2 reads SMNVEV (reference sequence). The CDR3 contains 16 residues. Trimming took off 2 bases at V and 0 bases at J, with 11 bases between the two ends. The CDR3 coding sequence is TGTGCCAGCAGTTTACAGGCTCCGAGCTCTGGAAACACCATATATTTT. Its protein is CASSLQAPSSGNTIYF.

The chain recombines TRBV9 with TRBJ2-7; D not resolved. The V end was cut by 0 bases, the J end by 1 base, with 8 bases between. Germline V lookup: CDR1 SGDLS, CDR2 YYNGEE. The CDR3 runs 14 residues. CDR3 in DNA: TGTGCCAGCAGCGTAGCTGCGGCGTCCTACGAGCAGTACTTC. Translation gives CASSVAAASYEQYF.

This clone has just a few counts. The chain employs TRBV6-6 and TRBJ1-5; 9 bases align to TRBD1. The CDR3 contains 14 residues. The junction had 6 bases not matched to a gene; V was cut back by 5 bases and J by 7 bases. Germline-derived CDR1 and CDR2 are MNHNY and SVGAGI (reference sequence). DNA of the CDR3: TGTGCCAGCAGTGGAGGGACAGGGTACCAGCCCCAGCATTTT. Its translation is CASSGGTGYQPQHF.

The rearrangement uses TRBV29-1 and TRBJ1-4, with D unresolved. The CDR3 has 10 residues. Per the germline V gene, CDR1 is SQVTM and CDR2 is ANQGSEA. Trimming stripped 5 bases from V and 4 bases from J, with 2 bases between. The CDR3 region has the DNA TGCAGCGTTTATAATGAAAAACTGTTTTTT. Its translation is CSVYNEKLFF.

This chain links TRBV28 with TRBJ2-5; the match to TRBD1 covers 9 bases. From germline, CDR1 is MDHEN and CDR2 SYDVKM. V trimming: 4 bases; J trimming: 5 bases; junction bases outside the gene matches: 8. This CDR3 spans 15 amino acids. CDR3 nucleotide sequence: TGTGCCAGCAGTTCGATGACAGGGGGGGTGGAGACCCAGTACTTC. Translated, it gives CASSSMTGGVETQYF.

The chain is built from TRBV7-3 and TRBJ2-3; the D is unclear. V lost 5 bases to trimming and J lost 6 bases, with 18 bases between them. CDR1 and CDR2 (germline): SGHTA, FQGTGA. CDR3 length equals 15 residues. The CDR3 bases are TGTGCCAGCAGCCACTTGAGCGATTCGATTGATACGCAGTATTTT. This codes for CASSHLSDSIDTQYF.

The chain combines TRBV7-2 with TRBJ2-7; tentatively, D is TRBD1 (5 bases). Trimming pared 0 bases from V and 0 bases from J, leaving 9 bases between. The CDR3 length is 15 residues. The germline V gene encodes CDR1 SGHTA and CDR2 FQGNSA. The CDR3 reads CASSLASTGSYEQYF. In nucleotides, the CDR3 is TGTGCCAGCAGCTTAGCTTCAACAGGCTCCTACGAGCAGTACTTC.

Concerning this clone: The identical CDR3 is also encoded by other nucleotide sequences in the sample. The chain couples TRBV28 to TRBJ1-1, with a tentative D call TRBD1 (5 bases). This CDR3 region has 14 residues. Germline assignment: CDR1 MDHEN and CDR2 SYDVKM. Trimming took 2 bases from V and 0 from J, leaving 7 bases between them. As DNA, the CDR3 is TGTGCCAGCAGTTTAGGGGCCCTGAACACTGAAGCTTTCTTT. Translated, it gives CASSLGALNTEAFF.